A selection of T cell receptor beta chains follows, all from one sample in a study of regulatory T cells in long-lasting Graves disease. TCRdb ran MiXCR on the multiplex PCR reads and lists one entry per CDR3 protein. Of over 350,000 distinct CDR3 sequences in the sample, about 15% were seen once. These data were also filed under a second study, of T cells in Graves' hyperthyroidism and ophthalmopathy.

This specimen consisted of peripheral blood mononuclear cells (PBMCs), obtained at new diagnosis, from a patient treated with antithyroid drugs. These TCRs come from a woman between 50 and 59 years old with Graves disease. Each CDR3 is given with its conserved first and last residue. A D gene is named only where the DNA matches it firmly.

D gene: TRBD2
V gene: TRBV19
CDR3 protein: CASSMGGPGLAGPYEQYF

D gene: -
V gene: TRBV11-2
CDR3 protein: CASSLEEEKLFF

D gene: -
V gene: TRBV3-1
CDR3 protein: CASSPTERNSPLHF

D gene: TRBD1
V gene: TRBV12-3/TRBV12-4
CDR3 protein: CASSLSPTGAKNIQYF

D gene: TRBD2
V gene: TRBV30
CDR3 protein: CACIAGGRNEQFF

D gene: -
V gene: TRBV11-2
CDR3 protein: CASSLSPSSYEQYF

D gene: TRBD1
V gene: TRBV28
CDR3 protein: CASRSGGSSTGELFF

D gene: -
V gene: TRBV30
CDR3 protein: CAWSGMAGTYEQYF

D gene: -
V gene: TRBV5-1
CDR3 protein: CASSLIATNEKPFF

D gene: -
V gene: TRBV7-2
CDR3 protein: CASSQTQDYGYTF

D gene: -
V gene: TRBV6-2/TRBV6-3
CDR3 protein: CASSYSYASSGNTIYF

D gene: TRBD2
V gene: TRBV19
CDR3 protein: CASSMPGLAGVVTGELFF

D gene: TRBD2
V gene: TRBV12-3/TRBV12-4
CDR3 protein: CASSRLSGLAGNEQFF

D gene: -
V gene: TRBV5-6
CDR3 protein: CASSFNPTSSYTF

D gene: -
V gene: TRBV3-1
CDR3 protein: CASSRTDGWGNTIYF

D gene: -
V gene: TRBV2
CDR3 protein: CASRHPSNQPQHF

D gene: -
V gene: TRBV19
CDR3 protein: CASSREQFYEQYF

D gene: -
V gene: TRBV30
CDR3 protein: CAWSDRNTEAFF

D gene: TRBD1
V gene: TRBV20-1
CDR3 protein: CSARARRDSRMGNTEAFF

D gene: -
V gene: TRBV7-9
CDR3 protein: CASSLVMSMDPYEQYF

D gene: TRBD2
V gene: TRBV20-1
CDR3 protein: CSATPPSLSGSSYNEQFF